This is a list of T cell receptor beta chains from one sample in a study of control samples from healthy donors and cancer patients. Assay: immunoSEQ multiplex PCR; the TCRdb copy retains only in-frame clones and omits some. Of about 130,000 clones in the sample, around 90% were seen once. Sequencing was carried out using blood. Source of these receptors: a man younger than 30 in good health. Both conserved end residues are part of each CDR3. D genes are given only for firm matches. Clone size is not always given. Where it is, it says once, few, many or a class for expanded clones.

V gene: TRBV6-6
J gene: TRBJ1-5
D gene: NA
clone size: NA
CDR3 protein: CASSYGGAETGQPQHF
CDR3 DNA: TGTGCCAGCAGTTACGGCGGGGCCGAAACGGGGCAGCCCCAGCATTTT

V gene: TRBV18
J gene: TRBJ1-2
D gene: TRBD1
clone size: NA
CDR3 protein: CASSPPGQEGAYGYTF
CDR3 DNA: TGTGCCAGCTCACCACCGGGACAGGAAGGGGCCTATGGCTACACCTTC

V gene: TRBV7-2
J gene: TRBJ1-5
D gene: NA
clone size: NA
CDR3 protein: CASSLKWGTGQPQHF
CDR3 DNA: TGTGCCAGCAGCTTAAAGTGGGGGACTGGACAGCCCCAGCATTTT

V gene: TRBV3-1/TRBV3-2
J gene: TRBJ1-3
D gene: NA
clone size: NA
CDR3 protein: CASSQQDLYSGNTIYF
CDR3 DNA: TGTGCCAGCAGCCAACAGGACCTATACTCTGGAAACACCATATATTTT

V gene: TRBV24-1
J gene: TRBJ2-5
D gene: NA
clone size: NA
CDR3 protein: CATSDSTVPLETQYF
CDR3 DNA: TGTGCCACCAGTGATTCGACTGTTCCCCTTGAGACCCAGTACTTC

V gene: TRBV27
J gene: TRBJ1-2
D gene: NA
clone size: NA
CDR3 protein: CATRQYNYGYTF
CDR3 DNA: TGTGCCACCAGACAGTATAACTATGGCTACACCTTC

V gene: TRBV5-4
J gene: TRBJ2-7
D gene: TRBD1
clone size: few
CDR3 protein: CASSPSGTGSYEQYF
CDR3 DNA: TGTGCCAGCAGCCCCTCCGGGACAGGGTCCTACGAGCAGTACTTC

V gene: TRBV27
J gene: TRBJ2-1
D gene: NA
clone size: NA
CDR3 protein: CASSFSGSYNEQFF
CDR3 DNA: TGTGCCAGCAGTTTTAGCGGCTCCTACAATGAGCAGTTCTTC

V gene: TRBV11-2
J gene: TRBJ1-2
D gene: TRBD1
clone size: NA
CDR3 protein: CASSLGTGGYGYTF
CDR3 DNA: TGTGCCAGCAGCTTGGGGACAGGGGGCTATGGCTACACCTTC

V gene: TRBV9
J gene: TRBJ1-4
D gene: TRBD1
clone size: NA
CDR3 protein: CASSVATGRNEKLFF
CDR3 DNA: TGTGCCAGCAGCGTAGCGACAGGGCGGAATGAAAAACTGTTTTTT

V gene: TRBV11-2
J gene: TRBJ1-6
D gene: NA
clone size: once
CDR3 protein: CASSLVAVSYNSPLHF
CDR3 DNA: TGTGCCAGCAGCTTAGTAGCCGTTTCCTATAATTCACCCCTCCACTTT

V gene: TRBV5-1
J gene: TRBJ2-5
D gene: NA
clone size: NA
CDR3 protein: CASSLQGEETQYF
CDR3 DNA: TGCGCCAGCAGCTTACAGGGTGAAGAGACCCAGTACTTC

V gene: TRBV19
J gene: TRBJ2-5
D gene: TRBD1
clone size: NA
CDR3 protein: CATRRGLQETQYF
CDR3 DNA: TGTGCCACCCGAAGGGGGCTCCAAGAGACCCAGTACTTC

V gene: TRBV9
J gene: TRBJ2-3
D gene: NA
clone size: NA
CDR3 protein: CASSVGRGSTDTQYF
CDR3 DNA: TGTGCCAGCAGCGTAGGCCGGGGTAGCACAGATACGCAGTATTTT

V gene: TRBV6-5
J gene: TRBJ1-1
D gene: NA
clone size: NA
CDR3 protein: CASIQAGITEAFF
CDR3 DNA: TGTGCCAGCATACAGGCAGGGATCACTGAAGCTTTCTTT

V gene: TRBV7-7
J gene: TRBJ1-1
D gene: NA
clone size: NA
CDR3 protein: CASSLTENTEAFF
CDR3 DNA: TGTGCCAGCAGCTTAACGGAGAACACTGAAGCTTTCTTT

V gene: TRBV2
J gene: TRBJ2-4
D gene: TRBD1
clone size: NA
CDR3 protein: CASSEGQGNIQYF
CDR3 DNA: TGTGCCAGCAGTGAGGGACAGGGGAACATTCAGTACTTC

V gene: TRBV19
J gene: TRBJ2-1
D gene: TRBD2
clone size: NA
CDR3 protein: CASSSGGSSSYNEQFF
CDR3 DNA: TGTGCCAGTAGTTCCGGGGGGTCCTCCTCCTACAATGAGCAGTTCTTC

V gene: TRBV7-9
J gene: TRBJ1-2
D gene: NA
clone size: NA
CDR3 protein: CASSLGTGNYGYTF
CDR3 DNA: TGTGCCAGCAGCTTAGGGACGGGAAACTATGGCTACACCTTC

V gene: TRBV9
J gene: TRBJ2-3
D gene: TRBD2
clone size: once
CDR3 protein: CASSVGLAGAFTDTQYF
CDR3 DNA: TGTGCCAGCAGCGTAGGGTTAGCGGGGGCCTTCACAGATACGCAGTATTTT

V gene: TRBV9
J gene: TRBJ2-7
D gene: TRBD1
clone size: NA
CDR3 protein: CASSGQGAPPYEQYF
CDR3 DNA: TGTGCCAGCAGCGGACAGGGGGCCCCTCCCTACGAGCAGTACTTC

V gene: TRBV20-1
J gene: TRBJ2-5
D gene: TRBD2
clone size: NA
CDR3 protein: CSASGASGSQETQYF
CDR3 DNA: TGCAGTGCTAGTGGGGCTAGCGGGAGTCAAGAGACCCAGTACTTC

V gene: TRBV18
J gene: TRBJ2-7
D gene: TRBD1
clone size: NA
CDR3 protein: CASSPRQGVGYEQYF
CDR3 DNA: TGTGCCAGCTCACCCCGACAGGGTGTGGGGTACGAGCAGTACTTC

V gene: TRBV4-1
J gene: TRBJ1-2
D gene: TRBD1
clone size: NA
CDR3 protein: CASSQDPGTGIYGYTF
CDR3 DNA: TGCGCCAGCAGCCAAGACCCCGGGACAGGGATCTATGGCTACACCTTC

V gene: TRBV9
J gene: TRBJ1-3
D gene: TRBD1
clone size: NA
CDR3 protein: CASSDRGRGNTIYF
CDR3 DNA: TGTGCCAGCAGCGACAGGGGAAGGGGAAACACCATATATTTT

V gene: TRBV6-2/TRBV6-3
J gene: TRBJ1-4
D gene: NA
clone size: NA
CDR3 protein: CASSYGDRQLNEKLFF
CDR3 DNA: TGTGCCAGCAGTTATGGGGACCGCCAGCTTAATGAAAAACTGTTTTTT

V gene: TRBV5-6
J gene: TRBJ2-2
D gene: NA
clone size: few
CDR3 protein: CASSSGGGRRTGELFF
CDR3 DNA: TGTGCCAGCAGCTCAGGGGGCGGGAGACGCACCGGGGAGCTGTTTTTT

V gene: TRBV9
J gene: TRBJ2-7
D gene: NA
clone size: NA
CDR3 protein: CASSVDGTDSYEQYF
CDR3 DNA: TGTGCCAGCAGCGTAGACGGGACGGATTCCTACGAGCAGTACTTC

V gene: TRBV27
J gene: TRBJ2-2
D gene: NA
clone size: NA
CDR3 protein: CASRRNGNTGELFF
CDR3 DNA: TGTGCCAGCAGACGAAATGGGAACACCGGGGAGCTGTTTTTT

V gene: TRBV3-1/TRBV3-2
J gene: TRBJ2-3
D gene: TRBD2
clone size: NA
CDR3 protein: CASSQEGGGVRTQYF
CDR3 DNA: TGTGCCAGCAGCCAAGAGGGCGGGGGTGTGCGTACGCAGTATTTT

V gene: TRBV20-1
J gene: TRBJ1-3
D gene: TRBD1
clone size: NA
CDR3 protein: CSANDRGSGNTIYF
CDR3 DNA: TGCAGTGCTAATGACAGGGGATCTGGAAACACCATATATTTT

V gene: TRBV5-4
J gene: TRBJ2-2
D gene: NA
clone size: once
CDR3 protein: CASTIQGAGELFF
CDR3 DNA: TGTGCCAGCACGATACAGGGTGCCGGGGAGCTGTTTTTT

V gene: TRBV5-5
J gene: TRBJ2-7
D gene: NA
clone size: NA
CDR3 protein: CASSLRDQYEQYF
CDR3 DNA: TGTGCCAGCAGCTTGAGAGACCAATACGAGCAGTACTTC

V gene: TRBV6-5
J gene: TRBJ2-5
D gene: NA
clone size: NA
CDR3 protein: CASSLGAVQETQYF
CDR3 DNA: TGTGCCAGCAGCCTTGGGGCAGTCCAAGAGACCCAGTACTTC

V gene: TRBV9
J gene: TRBJ1-4
D gene: NA
clone size: NA
CDR3 protein: CASGRSANEKLFF
CDR3 DNA: TGTGCCAGCGGGCGGTCGGCAAATGAAAAACTGTTTTTT

V gene: TRBV9
J gene: TRBJ2-7
D gene: NA
clone size: NA
CDR3 protein: CASSVAGGGAGVGEQYF
CDR3 DNA: TGTGCCAGCAGCGTAGCTGGAGGGGGAGCCGGAGTGGGGGAGCAGTACTTC

V gene: TRBV5-1
J gene: TRBJ1-1
D gene: NA
clone size: NA
CDR3 protein: CASSLYGRTEAFF
CDR3 DNA: TGCGCCAGCAGCTTGTATGGGCGTACTGAAGCTTTCTTT

V gene: TRBV4-1
J gene: TRBJ2-5
D gene: TRBD2
clone size: NA
CDR3 protein: CASSQNRLAETQYF
CDR3 DNA: TGCGCCAGCAGCCAAAACCGACTAGCGGAGACCCAGTACTTC

V gene: TRBV18
J gene: TRBJ2-3
D gene: TRBD1
clone size: NA
CDR3 protein: CASSPSGQAMSTDTQYF
CDR3 DNA: TGTGCCAGCTCACCATCTGGACAGGCGATGAGCACAGATACGCAGTATTTT

V gene: TRBV10-3
J gene: TRBJ1-6
D gene: TRBD1
clone size: NA
CDR3 protein: CAIRGQREYSPLHF
CDR3 DNA: TGTGCCATCAGGGGACAGAGAGAATACTCACCTCTCCACTTT

V gene: TRBV6-5
J gene: TRBJ2-7
D gene: NA
clone size: NA
CDR3 protein: CASRRGRGFYEQYF
CDR3 DNA: TGTGCCAGCAGGCGGGGCAGGGGTTTCTACGAGCAGTACTTC

V gene: TRBV27
J gene: TRBJ2-1
D gene: TRBD1
clone size: NA
CDR3 protein: CASSLQGQGYNEQFF
CDR3 DNA: TGTGCCAGCAGTTTACAGGGACAGGGATACAATGAGCAGTTCTTC

V gene: TRBV6-5
J gene: TRBJ1-2
D gene: NA
clone size: NA
CDR3 protein: CASSTVGVGYGYTF
CDR3 DNA: TGTGCCAGCAGCACCGTGGGGGTCGGCTATGGCTACACCTTC

V gene: TRBV5-6
J gene: TRBJ2-3
D gene: NA
clone size: once
CDR3 protein: CASSGFTSTDTQYF
CDR3 DNA: TGTGCCAGCAGTGGATTTACTAGCACAGATACGCAGTATTTT

V gene: TRBV18
J gene: TRBJ2-7
D gene: TRBD2
clone size: NA
CDR3 protein: CASSPSGGAEQYF
CDR3 DNA: TGTGCCAGCTCACCTAGCGGGGGGGCCGAGCAGTACTTC

V gene: TRBV4-2
J gene: TRBJ2-1
D gene: NA
clone size: once
CDR3 protein: CASSHPLLEQFF
CDR3 DNA: TGTGCCAGCAGCCACCCCCTGTTGGAGCAGTTCTTC

V gene: TRBV12-3/TRBV12-4
J gene: TRBJ2-4
D gene: NA
clone size: NA
CDR3 protein: CASSLGGQDIQYF
CDR3 DNA: TGTGCCAGCAGTTTGGGGGGGCAGGACATTCAGTACTTC

V gene: TRBV5-1
J gene: TRBJ1-1
D gene: NA
clone size: NA
CDR3 protein: CASSSGTGNTEAFF
CDR3 DNA: TGCGCCAGCAGCAGTGGGACGGGGAACACTGAAGCTTTCTTT

V gene: TRBV7-2
J gene: TRBJ2-7
D gene: TRBD1
clone size: NA
CDR3 protein: CASSSTPGTGYEQYF
CDR3 DNA: TGTGCCAGCAGCTCGACCCCCGGGACAGGCTACGAGCAGTACTTC

V gene: TRBV4-1
J gene: TRBJ2-3
D gene: TRBD2
clone size: NA
CDR3 protein: CASSQDLAGGADTQYF
CDR3 DNA: TGCGCCAGCAGCCAAGATTTGGCGGGGGGAGCAGATACGCAGTATTTT

V gene: TRBV11-2
J gene: TRBJ1-3
D gene: NA
clone size: NA
CDR3 protein: CASTPSGVSGNTIYF
CDR3 DNA: TGTGCCAGCACCCCGTCGGGCGTCTCTGGAAACACCATATATTTT

V gene: TRBV9
J gene: TRBJ2-7
D gene: NA
clone size: NA
CDR3 protein: CASSGSGGAGSEQYF
CDR3 DNA: TGTGCCAGCAGCGGGAGTGGGGGCGCAGGAAGCGAGCAGTACTTC

V gene: TRBV15
J gene: TRBJ2-2
D gene: NA
clone size: NA
CDR3 protein: CATNPDSRFTGELFF
CDR3 DNA: TGTGCCACCAATCCGGACAGTAGGTTTACCGGGGAGCTGTTTTTT